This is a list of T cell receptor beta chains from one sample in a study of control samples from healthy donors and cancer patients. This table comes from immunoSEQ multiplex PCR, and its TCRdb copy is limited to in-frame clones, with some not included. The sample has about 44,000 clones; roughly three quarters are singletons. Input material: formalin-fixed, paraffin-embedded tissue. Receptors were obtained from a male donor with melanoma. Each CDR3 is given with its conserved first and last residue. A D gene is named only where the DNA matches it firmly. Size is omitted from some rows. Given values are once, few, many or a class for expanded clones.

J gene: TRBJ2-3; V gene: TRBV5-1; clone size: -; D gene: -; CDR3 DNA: TGCGCCAGCAGCTTACAGGGTTTCACAGATACGCAGTATTTT; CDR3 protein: CASSLQGFTDTQYF
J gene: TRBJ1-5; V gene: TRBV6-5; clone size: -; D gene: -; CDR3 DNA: TGTGCCAGCAGTTTAGGCCCACGACTTAGCAATCAGCCCCAGCATTTT; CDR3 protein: CASSLGPRLSNQPQHF
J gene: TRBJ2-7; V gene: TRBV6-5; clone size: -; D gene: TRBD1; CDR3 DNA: TGTGCCAGCAGCTCCGAGGGGCAGGGGGCGTACGAGCAGTACTTC; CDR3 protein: CASSSEGQGAYEQYF
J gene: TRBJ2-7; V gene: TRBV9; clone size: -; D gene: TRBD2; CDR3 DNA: TGTGCCAGCACTGCGGGGGGGTTCGGCGAGCAGTACTTC; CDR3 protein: CASTAGGFGEQYF
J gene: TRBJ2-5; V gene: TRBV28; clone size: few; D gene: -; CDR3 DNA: TGTGCCAGCAGTTTACCAGGACAAGAGACCCAGTACTTC; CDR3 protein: CASSLPGQETQYF
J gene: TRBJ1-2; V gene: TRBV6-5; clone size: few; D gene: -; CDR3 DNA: TGTGCCAGCCCAACGGCAAGGGGGTATGGCTACACCTTC; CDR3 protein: CASPTARGYGYTF
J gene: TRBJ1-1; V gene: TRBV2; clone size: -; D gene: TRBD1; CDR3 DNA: TGTGCCAGCAGTGCACAGGGGGGTGGCACTGAAGCTTTCTTT; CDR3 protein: CASSAQGGGTEAFF
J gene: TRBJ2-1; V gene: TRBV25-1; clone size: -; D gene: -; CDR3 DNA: TGTGCCAGCACCGGGGATAGCCCTTACAATGAGCAGTTCTTC; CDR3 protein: CASTGDSPYNEQFF
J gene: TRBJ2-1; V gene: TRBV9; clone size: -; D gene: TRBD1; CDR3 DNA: TGTGCCAGCAGCCTTGACAGGGCAGCCTACAATGAGCAGTTCTTC; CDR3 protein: CASSLDRAAYNEQFF
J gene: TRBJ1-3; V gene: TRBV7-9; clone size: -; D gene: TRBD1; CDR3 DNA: TGTGCCAGCAGCCTGGGACAGGGAAACACCATATATTTT; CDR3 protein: CASSLGQGNTIYF
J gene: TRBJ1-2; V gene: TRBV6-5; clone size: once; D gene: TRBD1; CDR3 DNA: TGTGCCAGCAGTTACGGGGCAGGGGGTTTTTCTAGCGGCTACACCTTC; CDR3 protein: CASSYGAGGFSSGYTF
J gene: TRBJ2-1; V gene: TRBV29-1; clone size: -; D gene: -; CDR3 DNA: TGCAGCGTTGAGTCCGGAGTCCTCTACAATGAGCAGTTCTTC; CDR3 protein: CSVESGVLYNEQFF
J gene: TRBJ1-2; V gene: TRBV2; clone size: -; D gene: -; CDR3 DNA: TGTGCCAGCAGTGAAGGGGGGGCGAACTATGGCTACACCTTC; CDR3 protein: CASSEGGANYGYTF
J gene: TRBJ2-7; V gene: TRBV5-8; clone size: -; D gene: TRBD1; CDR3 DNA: TGTGCCAGCAGCCGAACAGGGGCCTACGAGCAGTACTTC; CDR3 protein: CASSRTGAYEQYF
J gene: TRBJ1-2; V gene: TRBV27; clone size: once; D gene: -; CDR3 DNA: TGTGCCAGCAGTTTGAACAGGGCTAGAGGCTACACCTTC; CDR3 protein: CASSLNRARGYTF
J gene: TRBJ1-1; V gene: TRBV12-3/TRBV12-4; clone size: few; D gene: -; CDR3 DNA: TGTGCCAGCAGTTTAAAGGGGAACACTGAAGCTTTCTTT; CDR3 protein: CASSLKGNTEAFF
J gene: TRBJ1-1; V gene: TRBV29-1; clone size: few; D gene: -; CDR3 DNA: TGCAGCGTGAGGGGTCTGGGAGGGGGACTAACTGAAGCTTTCTTT; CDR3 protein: CSVRGLGGGLTEAFF
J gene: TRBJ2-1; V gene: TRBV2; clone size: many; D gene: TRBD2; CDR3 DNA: TGTGCCAGCAGTGAGGCAGCGGGAGGTCCCCACAATGAGCAGTTCTTC; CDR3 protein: CASSEAAGGPHNEQFF
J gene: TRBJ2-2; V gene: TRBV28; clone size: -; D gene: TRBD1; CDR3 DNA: TGTGCCAGCAGTTCCCCCCCCGGGACAGGGAACACCGGGGAGCTGTTTTTT; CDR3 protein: CASSSPPGTGNTGELFF
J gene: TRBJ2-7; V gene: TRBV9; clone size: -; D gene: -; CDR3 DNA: TGTGCCAGCAGCGTAGGCGGGACCTCGGGGGACGAGCAGTACTTC; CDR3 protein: CASSVGGTSGDEQYF
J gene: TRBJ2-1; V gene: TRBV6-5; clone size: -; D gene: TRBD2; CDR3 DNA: TGTGCCACCAGAACTTTAGCGGGAGGAGGAAATGAGCAGTTCTTC; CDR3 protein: CATRTLAGGGNEQFF
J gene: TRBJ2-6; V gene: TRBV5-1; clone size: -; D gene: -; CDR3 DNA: TGCGCCAGCAGCCACAGACCCTCTGGGGCCAACGTCCTGACTTTC; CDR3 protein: CASSHRPSGANVLTF
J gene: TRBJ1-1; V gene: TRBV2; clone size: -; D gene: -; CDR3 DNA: TGTGCCAGCAGTGAAGGAGCGGGAACTGAAGCTTTCTTT; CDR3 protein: CASSEGAGTEAFF
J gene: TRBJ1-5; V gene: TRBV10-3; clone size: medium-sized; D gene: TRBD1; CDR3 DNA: TGTGCCATCAGTGAGGCGGGACAGGCGAGCAATCAGCCCCAGCATTTT; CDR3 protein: CAISEAGQASNQPQHF
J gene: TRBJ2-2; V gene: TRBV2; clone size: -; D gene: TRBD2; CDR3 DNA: TGTGCCAGCGGGGGACTAGCGCCCACCGGGGAGCTGTTTTTT; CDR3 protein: CASGGLAPTGELFF
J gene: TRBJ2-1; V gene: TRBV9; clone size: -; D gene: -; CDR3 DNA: TGTGCCAGCAGCGCCCGAGCGGAAGGGATCCATGAGCAGTTCTTC; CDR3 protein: CASSARAEGIHEQFF
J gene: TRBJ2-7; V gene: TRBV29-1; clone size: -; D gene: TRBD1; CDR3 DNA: TGCAGCGTTGTCCCAGGACAGGGGGCGAGGTACGAGCAGTACTTC; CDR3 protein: CSVVPGQGARYEQYF
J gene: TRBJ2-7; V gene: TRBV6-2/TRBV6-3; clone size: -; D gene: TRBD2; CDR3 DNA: TGTGCCAGCAGTTACGTGGCGGGAGAGGGCGAGCAGTACTTC; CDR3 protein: CASSYVAGEGEQYF